The 2 T cell receptor beta chains presented below share a single source sample, sequenced in a study of radiation and T cells in renal cell carcinoma. Libraries were prepared by immunoSEQ multiplex PCR; TCRdb keeps only in-frame clonotypes and omits some of them. The sample has 80,000 or so clones; 89% are singletons. Time point defined: blood 4 weeks post-SBRT, at nephrectomy. Sample treatment: 15 Gy SBRT to primary tumor, nephrectomy 4 weeks later. The sample here was blood, taken from a patient whose treatment included radiotherapy and nephrectomy. Receptor source: a woman between 65 and 79 years old with renal cell carcinoma.

This clone has more than one count but fewer than ten. This chain joins TRBV5-1 and TRBJ2-2; tentatively, D is TRBD2 (5 bases). V dropped 4 bases and J dropped 1 base, with 8 bases sitting between them. Germline-derived CDR1 and CDR2 are SGHRS and YFSETQ. The CDR3 has 14 amino acids. CDR3 sequence: CASSPGLNTGELFF. The CDR3 DNA follows: TGCGCCAGCAGCCCCGGACTGAACACCGGGGAGCTGTTTTTT.

This clone was recorded only once. The chain combines TRBV4-1 with TRBJ2-7; TRBD1 might be the D (6 bases). CDR3 length equals 14 residues. V lost 1 base and J lost 6, with 13 bases in between. Germline CDR1 is MGHRA and CDR2 is YSYEKL. The CDR3: CASSQVHRVGEQYF. CDR3 DNA sequence: TGCGCCAGCAGCCAAGTTCACAGGGTTGGCGAGCAGTACTTC.